This is a list of T cell receptor beta chains from one sample in a study of breast tumors, draining lymph nodes, adjacent tissues. TCRdb itself ran the multiplex PCR reads through MiXCR, one entry per CDR3 protein. The sample has more than 50,000 distinct CDR3 sequences, 45% to 60% seen once. The sample comprised breast tumor tissue. Receptor source: a female donor with breast cancer. Some clones in this sample may be carry-over from other donors' samples. Each CDR3 is given with its conserved first and last residue. D genes are given only for firm matches. Clone size is shown for a subset of rows, as once, few, many or a class of expanded clone.

j_call,clone_size,v_call,d_call,cdr3_aa,cdr3_nt
TRBJ2-5,many,TRBV20-1,TRBD2,CSASGREETQYF,TGCAGTGCTAGCGGGAGGGAAGAGACCCAGTACTTC
TRBJ2-3,.,TRBV19,TRBD2,CASGGLAGWGPPDTQYF,TGTGCCAGTGGGGGACTAGCGGGATGGGGGCCCCCAGATACGCAGTATTTT
TRBJ1-2,many,TRBV6-1,.,CASSHTGLNYGYTF,TGTGCCAGCAGTCACACGGGGCTGAACTATGGCTACACCTTC
TRBJ2-1,.,TRBV2,.,CASSDRGGSSYNEHFF,TGTGCCAGCAGTGATCGGGGCGGTAGCTCCTACAATGAGCACTTCTTC
TRBJ2-5,.,TRBV27,TRBD2,CASSTRTSGLQETQYF,TGTGCCAGCAGTACCCGGACTAGCGGGCTCCAAGAGACCCAGTACTTC
TRBJ2-1,.,TRBV20-1,TRBD2,CSARNSKGPSGKYNEQFF,TGCAGCGCTAGAAATAGTAAGGGGCCTAGCGGGAAATACAATGAGCAGTTCTTC
TRBJ2-3,few,TRBV20-1,TRBD2,CSVPASGARTDAQYF,TGCAGTGTCCCGGCTAGCGGCGCACGCACAGACGCGCAGTATTTT
TRBJ1-5,many,TRBV5-1,.,CASSPGLGQPQHF,TGCGCCAGCAGCCCAGGGTTGGGTCAGCCCCAGCATTTT
TRBJ2-3,.,TRBV5-1,TRBD2,CASSATGNTGGDGPDTQYF,TGCGCCAGCAGCGCGACGGGGAACACCGGGGGGGATGGGCCAGATACGCAGTATTTT
TRBJ2-1,.,TRBV19,.,CASSTYDEQFF,TGTGCCAGTAGTACCTACGATGAGCAGTTCTTC
TRBJ2-7,.,TRBV29-1,TRBD1,CSVRQGENYERYF,TGCAGCGTAAGACAGGGGGAAAACTACGAGCGGTACTTC
TRBJ2-2,.,TRBV7-2,TRBD2,CASSQYGGLAGTNTGELFF,TGTGCCAGCAGCCAGTATGGGGGACTAGCGGGGACTAACACCGGGGAGCTGTTTTTT
TRBJ1-5,many,TRBV3-2,.,CASSQRGPGDQPQHF,TGTGCCAGCAGCCAACGGGGGCCCGGCGATCAGCCCCAGCATTTT
TRBJ2-3,many,TRBV3-1,.,CASSQDFGTKYTDTQYF,TGTGCCAGCAGCCAAGATTTTGGAACCAAATACACAGATACGCAGTATTTT
TRBJ2-3,.,TRBV4-2,.,CASTSRGFGTGSDTQYF,TGTGCCAGCACCTCAAGGGGATTCGGGACGGGTTCAGATACGCAGTATTTT
TRBJ2-7,.,TRBV6-5,TRBD1,CASSYVFGTGIYEQYF,TGTGCCAGCAGTTACGTGTTTGGGACAGGAATCTACGAGCAGTACTTC
TRBJ2-7,.,TRBV3-1,.,CASSWTSYEQYF,TGTGCCAGCAGCTGGACTTCCTACGAGCAGTACTTC
TRBJ2-7,many,TRBV6-6,TRBD1,CASKPGTGSHEQYF,TGTGCCAGCAAACCCGGGACAGGGTCCCACGAGCAGTACTTC
TRBJ1-2,many,TRBV20-1,TRBD1,CSAAGTVESSYEGYTF,TGCAGTGCTGCCGGGACAGTGGAGTCCTCCTATGAGGGCTACACCTTC
TRBJ1-4,.,TRBV7-2,.,CASSLDRTAEKLFF,TGTGCCAGCAGCTTAGATCGGACAGCTGAAAAACTGTTTTTT
TRBJ1-4,.,TRBV19,.,CASSIAGMLANEKLFF,TGTGCCAGTAGTATCGCAGGGATGTTGGCTAATGAAAAACTGTTTTTT
TRBJ1-4,.,TRBV6-5,.,CASSSMGGEKLFF,TGTGCCAGCAGTTCCATGGGCGGTGAAAAACTGTTTTTT
TRBJ2-7,.,TRBV5-1,TRBD1,CASRNTPGQGYEQYF,TGCGCCAGCAGAAATACGCCGGGACAGGGGTACGAGCAGTACTTC
TRBJ2-1,once,TRBV11-2,TRBD2,CASSTRTSGSYNEQFF,TGTGCCAGCAGCACCCGGACTAGCGGAAGCTACAATGAGCAGTTCTTC
TRBJ2-2,.,TRBV12-3/TRBV12-4,TRBD2,CASSGLAGGTNTGELFF,TGTGCCAGCAGTGGACTAGCGGGAGGGACGAACACCGGGGAGCTGTTTTTT
TRBJ1-4,.,TRBV7-3,TRBD1,CASSSLQGWDEKLFF,TGTGCCAGCAGCAGCTTACAGGGGTGGGACGAAAAACTGTTTTTT
TRBJ2-5,many,TRBV2,.,CASRGSYQETQYF,TGTGCCAGCCGTGGGAGCTACCAAGAGACCCAGTACTTC
TRBJ1-5,.,TRBV5-1,.,CASSLAAAGTQPQHF,TGCGCCAGCAGCTTGGCGGCGGCAGGGACTCAGCCCCAGCATTTT
TRBJ2-7,.,TRBV20-1,TRBD1,CSADPTTGNYEQYF,TGCAGTGCAGATCCAACGACAGGGAACTACGAGCAGTACTTC
TRBJ1-2,many,TRBV20-1,.,CSATQGGQGYGYTF,TGCAGTGCTACCCAAGGGGGGCAGGGCTATGGCTACACCTTC
TRBJ2-3,.,TRBV7-3,.,CASSTPALGPLGTGSDTQYF,TGTGCCAGCAGCACTCCGGCATTAGGCCCCCTCGGGACGGGTTCAGATACGCAGTATTTT
TRBJ2-2,.,TRBV20-1,TRBD2,CSASSGARDTGELFF,TGCAGTGCTAGTAGCGGGGCGAGGGACACCGGGGAGCTGTTTTTT
TRBJ2-5,many,TRBV2,TRBD2,CASSDRTSGVETQYF,TGTGCCAGCAGTGATCGGACTAGCGGGGTTGAGACCCAGTACTTC
TRBJ1-5,.,TRBV7-2,TRBD1,CASSSVPGQGLSNQPQHF,TGTGCCAGCAGCTCGGTCCCGGGACAGGGATTAAGCAATCAGCCCCAGCATTTT
TRBJ2-3,.,TRBV13,TRBD2,CASSAGTSVDTQYF,TGTGCCAGCAGCGCTGGGACTAGCGTAGATACGCAGTATTTT
TRBJ2-1,.,TRBV29-1,.,CSVAQGGGNEQFF,TGCAGCGTTGCACAGGGAGGGGGCAATGAGCAGTTCTTC
TRBJ2-5,.,TRBV19,TRBD2,CASRLAGDPGTQYF,TGTGCCAGCCGACTAGCGGGAGACCCTGGGACCCAGTACTTC
TRBJ1-1,.,TRBV20-1,TRBD1,CSARRQGNTEAFF,TGCAGTGCTAGGAGACAGGGGAACACTGAAGCTTTCTTT
TRBJ2-7,many,TRBV28,.,CASSPHLIEQYF,TGTGCCAGCTCCCCACACCTGATCGAGCAGTACTTC
TRBJ1-5,few,TRBV6-6,.,CASSYQGPSFAGGQPQHF,TGTGCCAGCAGTTACCAGGGACCCTCTTTCGCCGGAGGTCAGCCCCAGCATTTT
TRBJ1-5,.,TRBV20-1,.,CSASRSGSSQPQHF,TGCAGTGCTTCCCGTTCGGGGTCTTCTCAGCCCCAGCATTTT
TRBJ1-4,.,TRBV11-1,.,CASSPSATNEKLFF,TGTGCCAGCAGCCCGAGTGCTACTAATGAAAAACTGTTTTTT
TRBJ1-2,.,TRBV2,TRBD1,CASGEGQGTIYGYTF,TGTGCCAGCGGTGAAGGACAGGGGACGATCTATGGCTACACCTTC
TRBJ1-5,many,TRBV11-2,TRBD1,CASSHLGTVNQPQHF,TGTGCCAGCAGCCACCTGGGGACAGTCAATCAGCCCCAGCATTTT
TRBJ2-3,once,TRBV5-1,.,CASSSASTDTQYF,TGCGCCAGCAGCTCCGCTAGCACAGATACGCAGTATTTT
TRBJ1-5,.,TRBV20-1,.,CSALSPGERTQPQHF,TGCAGTGCTTTGTCTCCAGGGGAACGCACTCAGCCCCAGCATTTT
TRBJ2-1,many,TRBV5-1,.,CASSPTKTRNNEQFF,TGCGCCAGCAGCCCCACCAAAACGCGTAACAATGAGCAGTTCTTC
TRBJ2-3,.,TRBV7-8,.,CASSLRGVTGQIVSGNEQYF,TGTGCCAGCAGCTTACGAGGCGTCACAGGTCAGATAGTGAGCGGAAATGAGCAGTATTTT